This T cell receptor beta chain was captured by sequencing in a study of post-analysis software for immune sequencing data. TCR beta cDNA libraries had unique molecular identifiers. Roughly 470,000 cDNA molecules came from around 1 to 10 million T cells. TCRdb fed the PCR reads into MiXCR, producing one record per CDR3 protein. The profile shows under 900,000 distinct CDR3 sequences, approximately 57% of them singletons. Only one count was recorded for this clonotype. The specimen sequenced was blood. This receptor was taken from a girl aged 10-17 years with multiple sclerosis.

The chain's CDR3 is CASSVFTTYNEQFF. DNA for the CDR3: TGTGCCAGCAGCGTTTTTACTACTTACAATGAGCAGTTCTTC. This chain links TRBV9 with TRBJ2-1; the D is unclear. V lost 2 bases and J lost 4, with 10 bases in between. The CDR3 contains 14 residues. CDR1 is SGDLS and CDR2 is YYNGEE in the germline V gene.